The 15 T cell receptor beta chains below all came from one sample that was sequenced in a study of human T cells and chemical hapten exposure. TCRdb independently ran MiXCR on the RACE reads; one entry per CDR3 protein. Of approximately 60,000 distinct CDR3 sequences listed, approximately 10% were seen once; the top ten hold more than 2%. Time point defined: patch test 3, about 24 weeks after DPC sensitization. Treatment given: therapeutic diphenylcyclopropenone sensitization with weekly scalp DPC. Sequences were derived from whole blood, sampled in connection with sensitization to the hapten diphenylcyclopropenone (DPC). Receptors originate from a woman aged 25 to 45 with alopecia areata. Some clones in this sample may be carry-over from other donors' samples.

This clonotype has at least ten counts. The rearrangement joins TRBV28 to TRBJ2-4; TRBD1 or TRBD2 may be the D gene (7 bases each). V was shortened by 6 bases and J by 1 base, with 13 bases between the two germline ends. CDR1 is MDHEN, CDR2 SYDVKM, per germline. The CDR3 spans 15 residues. CDR3 protein: CASRTGEGAKNIQYF. CDR3 in DNA: TGTGCCAGCAGAACAGGGGAGGGGGCCAAAAACATTCAGTACTTC. Filled out from reference TRBV28 and TRBJ2-4, the complete variable domain reads DVKVTQSSRYLVKRTGEKVFLECVQDMDHENMFWYRQDPGLGLRLIYFSYDVKMKEKGDIPEGYSVSREKKERFSLILESASTNQTSMYLCASRTGEGAKNIQYFGAGTRLSVL.

The gene calls are TRBV11-3 and TRBJ2-3, with a tentative D call TRBD1 (5 bases). The germline V gene encodes CDR1 SGHNT and CDR2 YENEEA. Trimming removed 1 base from V and 5 bases from J, with 13 bases in between. This CDR3 spans 15 amino acids. CDR3 in amino acids: CASSLVQAGGDTQYF. CDR3 in DNA: TGTGCCAGCAGCTTAGTACAGGCCGGCGGAGATACGCAGTATTTT. The entire variable domain, with the rest obtained from reference TRBV11-3 and TRBJ2-3, is as follows: EAGVVQSPRYKIIEKKQPVAFWCNPISGHNTLYWYLQNLGQGPELLIRYENEEAVDDSQLPKDRFSAERLKGVDSTLKIQPAELGDSAVYLCASSLVQAGGDTQYFGPGTRLTVL.

This clonotype showed up just a few times. The J gene is TRBJ2-1, the V gene TRBV6-2 or TRBV6-3, with D unclear. CDR1 and CDR2 from the germline V gene are MNHEY and SVGEGT. Trimming cost V 5 bases and J 4 bases, with 9 bases left between them. The CDR3 runs to 13 residues. The CDR3 DNA follows: TGTGCCAGCAGTCGAGACCCGTACAATGAGCAGTTCTTC. It is translated as CASSRDPYNEQFF.

This clonotype was picked up many times. The gene calls are TRBV5-1 and TRBJ2-2; D is ambiguous. The CDR3 covers 17 residues. Deletions cut 0 bases from V and 1 base from J, with 13 bases between. From germline, CDR1 is SGHRS and CDR2 YFSETQ. Written as DNA, the CDR3 is TGCGCCAGCAGCTTGGCGCCGGGCGTACTGAACACCGGGGAGCTGTTTTTT. It yields the protein CASSLAPGVLNTGELFF.

This clonotype was counted at least ten times. J is TRBJ1-6 and V is TRBV12-3 or TRBV12-4, with 9 bases identical to TRBD1. This CDR3 comprises 15 residues. Trimming cost V 8 bases and J 7 bases; bases outside gene matches: 9. CDR3 region: CASSYRGLRNSPLHF. DNA for the CDR3: TGTGCCAGCTCCTACAGGGGGCTGAGGAATTCACCCCTCCACTTT.

The chain has TRBV7-2 and TRBJ2-3, with TRBD1 matching over 9 bases. V shed 5 bases and J 7 bases; nucleotides not matched to a gene: 7. From germline, CDR1 is SGHTA and CDR2 FQGNSA. There are 14 residues in the CDR3. The CDR3 nucleotides read TGTGCCAGCAGCGGGGACAGGGATTTTCATACGCAGTATTTT. Its protein product is CASSGDRDFHTQYF.

This clonotype was seen a handful of times. The rearrangement joins TRBV19 to TRBJ1-5; weak D call: TRBD1 (5 bases). The CDR3 covers 14 residues. CDR1 and CDR2 from the germline V gene are LNHDA and SQIVND (reference sequence). V lost 4 bases and J 4 bases, leaving 11 bases between the germline ends. The CDR3 reads CASSTDTANQPQHF. The CDR3, as DNA: TGTGCCAGTAGTACGGACACAGCAAATCAGCCCCAGCATTTT. The full variable domain, with the rest looked up from reference TRBV19 and TRBJ1-5, is DGGITQSPKYLFRKEGQNVTLSCEQNLNHDAMYWYRQDPGQGLRLIYYSQIVNDFQKGDIAEGYSVSREKKESFPLTVTSAQKNPTAFYLCASSTDTANQPQHFGDGTRLSIL.

The V and J genes are TRBV12-3 or TRBV12-4 and TRBJ2-3, with 7 bases identical to TRBD1. The CDR3 is 16 residues long. Trimming removed 6 bases from V and 2 bases from J; junction bases left unmatched: 11. This CDR3 is CASRATGSSFTDTQYF. The DNA for the CDR3 is TGTGCCAGCAGAGCGACAGGGTCCTCATTCACAGATACGCAGTATTTT.

The rearrangement links TRBV3-1 to TRBJ2-3; weak D call: TRBD1 (5 bases). The CDR3 has 16 amino acids. Trimming stripped 1 base from V and 5 bases from J, with 16 bases between. Germline CDR1 is LGHDT and CDR2 is YNNKEL (reference sequence). Written as DNA, the CDR3 is TGTGCCAGCAGCCAAGGAAGGAAGTCAGGGTTAGATACGCAGTATTTT. Amino acids: CASSQGRKSGLDTQYF.

This clonotype was counted at least ten times. This rearrangement joins TRBV12-3 or TRBV12-4 to TRBJ1-3, with D perhaps matching TRBD1 (5 bases). This CDR3 has 14 residues. With 2 bases removed from V and 2 bases from J, the gap between germline ends came to 7 bases. For the CDR3, the DNA is TGTGCCAGCAGTTTACAGGGTACTGGAAACACCATATATTTT. Its protein is CASSLQGTGNTIYF.

This clonotype turned up a few times. The chain joins TRBV28 to TRBJ1-5; D is undetermined. CDR1 MDHEN and CDR2 SYDVKM come from the germline V gene. Trimming left V 4 bases short and J 4 bases short, with 8 bases between. The CDR3 is 13 amino acids. The CDR3 coding sequence is TGTGCCAGCAGTTCCCCCCCGAATCAGCCCCAGCATTTT. Its protein product is CASSSPPNQPQHF.

This clonotype was seen a few times. The rearrangement joins TRBV14 to TRBJ2-7; 10 bases agree with TRBD1. Looked up from germline, CDR1 is SGHDN and CDR2 is FVKESK. This CDR3 comprises 14 residues. Losses at the gene ends were 4 bases for V and 3 bases for J; bases not matched to a gene: 3. CDR3 bases: TGTGCCAGCAGCCCACGGACAGGGGGCTACGAGCAGTACTTC. Its protein is CASSPRTGGYEQYF.

This clonotype was seen repeatedly, ten times or more. The chain is built from TRBV28 and TRBJ1-3; TRBD1 might be the D (5 bases). Between the trimmed V and J ends, which lost 3 bases and 4 bases, there was a span of 16 bases. Germline CDR1 and CDR2: MDHEN and SYDVKM. This CDR3 has 16 amino acids. As DNA, the CDR3 is TGTGCCAGCAGTTTTATGGGGGGAAATTCCGGAAACACCATATATTTT. Protein product: CASSFMGGNSGNTIYF.

This clonotype was picked up many times. This chain uses TRBV27 with TRBJ1-6; D remains ambiguous. The CDR3 contains 14 residues. Germline CDR1 and CDR2: MNHEY and SMNVEV (reference sequence). The V gene lost 2 bases and the J gene lost 11 bases, with 13 bases spanning the gap. The CDR3 here is CASSLTLDSPPLHF. CDR3 coding DNA: TGTGCCAGCAGTTTAACCCTGGACTCCCCACCCCTCCACTTT.

The chain joins TRBV9 to TRBJ1-1, with 7 bases matching TRBD1. V shed 0 bases and J 1 base; nucleotides not matched to a gene: 0. Germline V lookup: CDR1 SGDLS, CDR2 YYNGEE. The CDR3 is 14 residues long. CDR3 amino acids: CASSVGQGNTEAFF. CDR3 in DNA: TGTGCCAGCAGCGTAGGACAGGGGAACACTGAAGCTTTCTTT.